The source of this T cell receptor (beta chain) is a study of vaccination and CD4 T cells after COVID-19. In the study overall: Two doses of either BNT162b2 or mRNA-1273 vaccine went to participants. Stimulation of the cells used overlapping spike peptide pools from SARS-CoV-2 and from the common cold coronaviruses HCoV-NL63, HCoV-OC43 and HCoV-229E.

Remarks on this clonotype: Its antigen is as yet unknown.

The treatment is: approximately 9-day PBMC culture with coronavirus spike peptide pools or control peptides (ViraFEST assay). The dates of positive PCR tests extended from March through December 2020 and came before the US Alpha, Beta and Delta variants. Trimming left V 1 base short and J 2 bases short, with 9 bases between. This CDR3 has 15 amino acids. Germline lookup yields CDR1 SGHRS and CDR2 YFSETQ. With the Oncomine TCR Beta short-read assay, DNA from cultured CD4+ T cells was sequenced. Cultures of CD4+ T cells served as the source for extracting genomic DNA. TCRdb independently ran MiXCR on the PCR reads; one entry per CDR3 protein. The table lists roughly 4,600 distinct CDR3 sequences, under 25% of them singletons, with about a fifth in the top ten.

The chain is built from TRBV5-1 and TRBJ2-2; D is perhaps TRBD2 (5 bases). The receptor was isolated from a human donor who had recovered from COVID-19. Specimen: CD4+ T cells from blood, cultured in vitro. CDR3 nucleotides: TGCGCCAGCAGCTTGATGGGAGTAAACACCGGGGAGCTGTTTTTT. It codes for CASSLMGVNTGELFF.